Listed below are T cell receptor beta chains from one sample, sequenced in a study of T cells in localized non-small cell lung cancer. Profiled with immunoSEQ multiplex PCR; TCRdb holds only in-frame clones, not every one. The data contain around 9,600 clones, about 90% of them singletons. Material: peripheral blood, obtained before any cancer treatment. The source is a woman aged 40-69 years with stage I squamous cell lung carcinoma. CDR3s include the opening cysteine and the closing phenylalanine or tryptophan. Fields, in order: V gene, clone size, J gene, CDR3 length, D gene, CDR3 DNA, CDR3 protein. A D gene is named only where the DNA matches it firmly. Clone size is given for some rows only: seen once, a few or many times, or a class if the clone is expanded.

>TRBV6-5|-|TRBJ1-5|14|TRBD1
TGTGCCAGCAGAAAGGGACAGGGGAGGGAGCCCCAGCATTTT
CASRKGQGREPQHF
>TRBV18|-|TRBJ2-7|14|TRBD1
TGTGCCAGCTCGTACGGGACAGCTTCCTACGAGCAGTACTTC
CASSYGTASYEQYF
>TRBV6-1|-|TRBJ1-5|14|-
TGTGCCAGCAAGGCTTATGGACTGAATCAGCCCCAGCATTTT
CASKAYGLNQPQHF
>TRBV6-5|-|TRBJ1-2|15|-
TGTGCCAGCAGCCGCCTTGGGGAAGCTAACTATGGCTACACCTTC
CASSRLGEANYGYTF
>TRBV29-1|once|TRBJ2-1|16|-
TGCAGCGTTGAAGACTTCCAGGGGTTGAGCTACAATGAGCAGTTCTTC
CSVEDFQGLSYNEQFF
>TRBV5-1|-|TRBJ1-1|17|TRBD1
TGCGCCAGCAGCTCGGGACAGGGGGCGATCTATGCCACTGAAGCTTTCTTT
CASSSGQGAIYATEAFF
>TRBV6-5|-|TRBJ1-2|14|TRBD1
TGTGCCAGCAGTTACTCTGACAGGGCTGGCGGCTACACCTTC
CASSYSDRAGGYTF
>TRBV7-2|-|TRBJ2-2|18|TRBD2
TGTGCCAGCAGCTTAGGAGGGCGGGGGGTTCCGAACACCGGGGAGCTGTTTTTT
CASSLGGRGVPNTGELFF
>TRBV30|-|TRBJ1-5|13|-
TGTGCCTGTTCAGAGCACAGCAATCAGCCCCAGCATTTT
CACSEHSNQPQHF
>TRBV7-8|-|TRBJ1-3|11|-
TGTGCCAGCAGAACGGGGAACACCATATATTTT
CASRTGNTIYF
>TRBV13|-|TRBJ1-3|15|-
TGTGCCAGCAGTCTTTGGGCCGGCTCTGGAAACACCATATATTTT
CASSLWAGSGNTIYF
>TRBV7-6|-|TRBJ2-4|16|-
TGTGCCAGCAGCTTAGAAGTCAGGTCGGCCAAAAACATTCAGTACTTC
CASSLEVRSAKNIQYF
>TRBV11-3|once|TRBJ1-6|16|TRBD1
TGTGCCAGCAGCTCCGACAGGGATCCCTATAATTCACCCCTCCACTTT
CASSSDRDPYNSPLHF